This passage covers 29 T cell receptor beta chains from one sample sequenced in a study of T cells in Graves' hyperthyroidism and ophthalmopathy. Amplification of TCR beta CDR3 regions was performed using RNA transcripts as template. TCR CDR3 regions were first amplified by RT-PCR with HTBI primers. TCRdb passed the multiplex PCR reads through MiXCR, listing each CDR3 protein once. The profile shows under 450,000 distinct CDR3 sequences, about 15% of them singletons. The sequenced sample was blood. The receptors originated from a woman aged 18-35 years with Graves' hyperthyroidism.

The chain combines TRBV20-1 with TRBJ1-1, with D maybe TRBD1 (6 bases). This CDR3 has 13 residues. CDR1 is DFQATT and CDR2 is SNEGSKA in the germline V gene (reference sequence). The CDR3 region has the DNA TGCAGGGCGGGGACAACCGGGAACACTGAAGCTTTCTTT. This sequence encodes CRAGTTGNTEAFF.

This clonotype was observed a handful of times. The chain is built from TRBV4-2 and TRBJ2-3; D possibly corresponds to TRBD2 (5 bases). Per germline, CDR1 LGHNA and CDR2 YNFKEQ. V was trimmed by 1 base and J by 8 bases, leaving 7 bases between them. The length of the CDR3 is 12 residues. This CDR3 is CASSQAEATQYF. CDR3 coding DNA: TGTGCCAGCAGCCAAGCGGAGGCTACGCAGTATTTT.

This clonotype was counted ten times or more. This chain uses TRBV2 with TRBJ1-1, with a possible D match to TRBD1 (6 bases). V gave up 8 bases and J gave up 3 bases, with 16 bases separating them. This CDR3 contains 14 residues. Germline loops: CDR1 SNHLY, CDR2 FYNNEI. Written as DNA, the CDR3 is TGTGCCAGCTCAGGGTTCAGGGGCGACACTGAAGCTTTCTTT. Its protein is CASSGFRGDTEAFF.

Worth noting for this clonotype: A single base separates this from a much larger clone, so it may be a read error. This chain connects TRBV6-5 to TRBJ1-5; the match to TRBD1 covers 10 bases. The CDR3 has 15 amino acids. Germline CDR1 and CDR2: MNHEY and SVGAGI. V shed 4 bases and J 6 bases; nucleotides not matched to a gene: 6. The CDR3 sequence: CASSWTGGSGQPQHF. DNA for the CDR3: TGTGCCAGCAGTTGGACAGGGGGGTCAGGTCAGCCCCAGCATTTT.

The gene calls are TRBV9 and TRBJ2-1, with a possible D match to TRBD1 (6 bases). Trimming took 0 bases from V and 8 from J, leaving 12 bases between them. CDR3 size: 14 residues. Germline values: CDR1 SGDLS, CDR2 YYNGEE. The CDR3 region has the DNA TGTGCCAGCAGCGTAGACCAGGGGCTCGATGAGCAGTTCTTC. Amino acids: CASSVDQGLDEQFF.

This clonotype showed up many times. The V gene is TRBV11-2, the J gene TRBJ1-5, with 7 bases identical to TRBD1. The CDR3 is 16 residues long. The germline CDR1 and CDR2 sequences are SGHAT and FQNNGV. V was pared by 6 bases and J by 4 bases, with 12 bases of the junction left unmatched. CDR3 loop: CASSRGPRLSNQPQHF. CDR3 DNA sequence: TGTGCCAGCAGTAGGGGGCCTCGCCTATCGAATCAGCCCCAGCATTTT.

This clonotype came up many times. The V call is TRBV20-1, the J call TRBJ1-1; 8 positions agree with TRBD1. The J segment lost 2 bases and the V segment lost 6 bases, leaving 5 bases of the junction unmatched. In germline, CDR1 is DFQATT, CDR2 SNEGSKA (reference sequence). The CDR3 is 13 amino acids. The CDR3 DNA follows: TGCAGTGCCTACGGACAGGGAAACACTGAAGCTTTCTTT. It is translated as CSAYGQGNTEAFF.

The chain's CDR3 is CAISVGSSYNSPLHF. In DNA form, the CDR3 reads TGTGCCATCAGTGTCGGGAGCTCCTATAATTCACCCCTCCACTTT. The chain uses TRBV10-3 and TRBJ1-6; no clear D. Germline V lookup: CDR1 ENHRY, CDR2 SYGVKD. V lost 4 bases and J 0 bases, leaving 7 bases between the germline ends. CDR3 length equals 15 residues.

The table lists this clonotype with many counts. This rearrangement joins TRBV5-1 to TRBJ2-7; D might be TRBD2 (6 bases). The CDR3 spans 14 residues. The germline V gene encodes CDR1 SGHRS and CDR2 YFSETQ. V shed 4 bases and J shed 5 bases, with 16 bases lying between them. CDR3 loop: CASSPEGFVDEQYF. CDR3 in DNA: TGCGCCAGCAGCCCGGAGGGATTTGTCGACGAGCAGTACTTC.

This CDR3 is CASTMAGNNYGYTF. DNA of the CDR3: TGTGCCAGCACAATGGCAGGGAATAACTATGGCTACACCTTC. This chain connects TRBV12-3 or TRBV12-4 to TRBJ1-2, with a possible D match to TRBD1 (5 bases). This CDR3 is 14 amino acids long. With 7 bases removed from V and 1 base from J, the gap between germline ends came to 13 bases.

The table lists this clonotype with many counts. The chain employs TRBV18 and TRBJ2-5; D not resolved. The CDR3 runs 14 residues. Germline assignment: CDR1 KGHSH and CDR2 LQKENI. V lost 3 bases to trimming and J lost 4 bases, with 12 bases between them. For the CDR3, the DNA is TGTGCCAGCTCACCTGGCAGGATCGGAGAGACCCAGTACTTC. It yields the protein CASSPGRIGETQYF.

The V call is TRBV19, the J call TRBJ2-5; a possible D gene is TRBD2 (6 bases). Judging by the DNA end, TRBJ2-1 fits better; the J call may be wrong. The CDR3 contains 14 residues. The germline CDR1 and CDR2 sequences are LNHDA and SQIVND (reference sequence). The chain's CDR3 is CASGTAGNQETQFF. The CDR3 bases are TGTGCCAGTGGAACGGCGGGGAACCAAGAGACCCAGTTCTTC.

This chain links TRBV9 with TRBJ2-1; the D gene could be TRBD1 or TRBD2 (5 bases each). The CDR3 spans 17 residues. The germline V and J ends were trimmed by 1 base and 6 bases, with 20 bases remaining between them. Germline lookup yields CDR1 SGDLS and CDR2 YYNGEE. The DNA for the CDR3 is TGTGCCAGCAGCGTAAAGGAGTGGGCAGGGACCTCCAATGAGCAGTTCTTC. It translates to CASSVKEWAGTSNEQFF.

This clonotype was picked up a small number of times. The genes are TRBV20-1 and TRBJ1-5, with 7 bases aligning to TRBD1. The germline CDR1 and CDR2 sequences are DFQATT and SNEGSKA (reference sequence). The CDR3 has 16 residues. Trimming at V came to 0 bases and at J to 3 bases, leaving 8 bases not matched to a gene. The CDR3 bases are TGCAGTGCTAGAGAGAGGGGGCAGGCGATCAATCAGCCCCAGCATTTT. Its translation: CSARERGQAINQPQHF.

The CDR3, as DNA: TGTGCCAGCAGTTACTACGGCGATCTTAATGCGGGCTACACCTTC. Translated, it gives CASSYYGDLNAGYTF. V usage is TRBV6-2 or TRBV6-3 and J usage is TRBJ1-2, with D unclear. CDR1 and CDR2 from the germline V gene are MNHEY and SVGEGT. CDR3 size: 15 residues. Trimming stripped 1 base from V and 8 bases from J, with 17 bases between.

This clonotype showed up just a few times. The chain has TRBV13 and TRBJ2-1; 15 nucleotides align to TRBD2. The CDR3 contains 17 residues. V gave up 5 bases and J gave up 6 bases; unmatched junction bases: 8. Germline loops: CDR1 PRHDT, CDR2 FYEKMQ (reference sequence). The CDR3, as DNA: TGTGCCAGCAGCCCAGGACTAGCGGGGGGGCCTGGCAATGAGCAGTTCTTC. This codes for CASSPGLAGGPGNEQFF.

This chain links TRBV20-1 with TRBJ2-3, with 12 bases fitting TRBD2. Trimming removed 1 base from V and 0 bases from J; junction bases left unmatched: 11. The CDR3 consists of 19 residues. Germline V lookup: CDR1 DFQATT, CDR2 SNEGSKA (reference sequence). The CDR3 protein is CSARGRLGLAGPSTDTQYF. The CDR3 DNA follows: TGCAGTGCTAGAGGACGTCTGGGACTAGCGGGTCCTAGCACAGATACGCAGTATTTT.

This clonotype was observed a few times. The V call is TRBV12-3 or TRBV12-4, the J call TRBJ1-5; D is possibly TRBD1 (6 bases). With 6 bases removed from V and 3 bases from J, the gap between germline ends came to 12 bases. The CDR3 contains 14 residues. The DNA of the CDR3 is TGTGCCAGCAGCCCGGGACAACACAATCAGCCCCAGCATTTT. Its protein product is CASSPGQHNQPQHF.

The V gene is TRBV5-1, the J gene TRBJ1-4, with D maybe TRBD1 (5 bases). This CDR3 region has 17 residues. CDR1 is SGHRS and CDR2 is YFSETQ in the germline V gene. Trimming cost V 2 bases and J 2 bases, with 16 bases left between them. This CDR3 reads CASSFFGGEQTNEKLFF. In nucleotides, the CDR3 is TGCGCCAGCAGCTTTTTTGGGGGTGAACAGACTAATGAAAAACTGTTTTTT. The variable domain in full, with the rest retrieved from reference TRBV5-1 and TRBJ1-4, is KAGVTQTPRYLIKTRGQQVTLSCSPISGHRSVSWYQQTPGQGLQFLFEYFSETQRNKGNFPGRFSGRQFSNSRSEMNVSTLELGDSALYLCASSFFGGEQTNEKLFFGSGTQLSVL.

This chain links TRBV7-8 with TRBJ2-7; TRBD2 matches at 8 bases. With 5 bases clipped from V and 2 bases from J, the junction kept 11 bases outside the gene matches. Per germline, CDR1 SGHVS and CDR2 FQNEAQ. The CDR3 is 16 residues long. CDR3: CASSDLLRGATYEQYF. The CDR3 DNA is TGTGCCAGCAGCGATCTTCTGCGGGGGGCGACCTACGAGCAGTACTTC.

This clonotype has only a few counts. This rearrangement joins TRBV5-1 to TRBJ1-2, with D maybe TRBD1 (5 bases). The V end lost 5 bases, the J end lost 4 bases, and 21 bases lay between the germline ends. This CDR3 has 16 amino acids. CDR1 is SGHRS, CDR2 YFSETQ, per germline. The CDR3 DNA is TGCGCCAGCAGACAATCAACGGGACCTGGGGGCTATGGCTACACCTTC. Protein product: CASRQSTGPGGYGYTF.

This clonotype was counted ten times or more. The gene calls are TRBV10-3 and TRBJ1-5; 7 bases are a match to TRBD1. CDR1 is ENHRY, CDR2 SYGVKD, per germline. The CDR3 is made up of 14 amino acids. V was clipped by 4 bases and J by 6 bases; unmatched bases: 6. In nucleotides, the CDR3 is TGTGCCATCAGTGTAGAGGGACAGCTTCAGCCCCAGCATTTT. Translating gives CAISVEGQLQPQHF.

This clonotype was found a few times. The chain has TRBV19 and TRBJ2-1; TRBD1 is a possible D gene (7 bases). CDR1 LNHDA and CDR2 SQIVND come from the germline V gene (reference sequence). This CDR3 has 16 amino acids. V dropped 5 bases and J dropped 2 bases, with 16 bases sitting between them. CDR3 coding DNA: TGTGCCAGTAGTCCTTCAGGGGGGCGGACCTACAATGAGCAGTTCTTC. It is translated as CASSPSGGRTYNEQFF.

V gene TRBV7-9 combines with J gene TRBJ2-5, with TRBD1 identical over 9 bases. This CDR3 spans 13 amino acids. Germline V lookup: CDR1 SEHNR, CDR2 FQNEAQ (reference sequence). Germline trimming cut 5 bases from V and 5 bases from J; bases unmatched to any gene: 3. DNA for the CDR3: TGTGCCAGCAGCCACAGGGGGCAGGAGACCCAGTACTTC. Its protein is CASSHRGQETQYF.

The chain carries TRBV7-2 and TRBJ2-1; the D gene is possibly TRBD1 (5 bases). Trimming removed 4 bases from V and 4 bases from J, with 17 bases in between. The CDR3 has 16 amino acids. CDR1 and CDR2 (germline): SGHTA, FQGNSA. CDR3 region: CASSSTASRGYNEQFF. The CDR3 nucleotides are TGTGCCAGCAGCTCGACCGCATCAAGGGGATACAATGAGCAGTTCTTC.

The chain couples TRBV28 to TRBJ2-1; 16 bases line up with TRBD2. V was clipped by 5 bases and J by 2 bases; unmatched bases: 9. Looked up from germline, CDR1 is MDHEN and CDR2 is SYDVKM. The CDR3 totals 19 residues. The CDR3 loop is CASSRGLAGGTVPYNEQFF. The CDR3 nucleotides read TGTGCCAGCAGTCGGGGACTAGCGGGAGGGACGGTACCCTACAATGAGCAGTTCTTC. The variable domain in full, completed from reference TRBV28 and TRBJ2-1, reads DVKVTQSSRYLVKRTGEKVFLECVQDMDHENMFWYRQDPGLGLRLIYFSYDVKMKEKGDIPEGYSVSREKKERFSLILESASTNQTSMYLCASSRGLAGGTVPYNEQFFGPGTRLTVL.

In this sample, this clonotype turned up a few times. J is TRBJ2-7 and V is TRBV7-6; no reliable D call. Germline V lookup: CDR1 SGHVS, CDR2 FNYEAQ. This CDR3 comprises 13 residues. V was pared by 2 bases and J by 5 bases, with 10 bases between. As DNA, the CDR3 is TGTGCCAGCAGCTTAACTATCACCGACGAGCAGTACTTC. Its protein product is CASSLTITDEQYF.

This clonotype was counted ten times or more. This chain joins TRBV7-2 and TRBJ2-3, with D perhaps matching TRBD1 or TRBD2 (5 bases each). The CDR3 has 13 residues. Trimming pared 5 bases from V and 2 bases from J, leaving 8 bases between. CDR1 is SGHTA and CDR2 is FQGNSA in the germline V gene. The CDR3 reads CASSPGTTDTQYF. In nucleotides, the CDR3 is TGTGCCAGCAGCCCTGGGACCACAGATACGCAGTATTTT.

This clonotype was picked up many times. This chain connects TRBV20-1 to TRBJ2-1, with TRBD2 matching 7 bases. The germline V gene has CDR1 DFQATT and CDR2 SNEGSKA (reference sequence). There are 14 residues in the CDR3. The CDR3 sequence: CSAPGVGGIDEQFF. The CDR3 nucleotides are TGCAGCGCCCCGGGTGTCGGGGGGATCGATGAGCAGTTCTTC.